This T cell receptor (beta chain) emerged from a study of T cells in women clearing cervical HPV infection. Across the study: Cases were women with histologically confirmed HPV16-related CIN3 or worse, including a couple of invasive cancers. HLA type stays a possible confounder, typing being limited.

Assay used: immunoSEQ multiplex PCR; TCRdb lists only in-frame clones, some missing. The sample table includes about 23,000 clones. As concerns this clone: Sequencing ends 3 residues short of the CDR3 end; the germline J gene provides the rest.

Prevalent HPV16 infections were excluded; only incident single HPV16 infections included. MY09/MY11 PCR detected cervical HPV DNA; dot-blot assigned genotypes. This CDR3 comprises 12 residues. The germline V gene encodes CDR1 WNHNN and CDR2 SYGVQD (reference sequence). The V gene lost 2 bases and the J gene lost 4 bases, with 6 bases spanning the gap. V gene TRBV10-1 combines with J gene TRBJ2-7; possible D gene TRBD1, 5 bases. Sequenced sample: blood buffy coat. The TCR was taken from a woman between 18 and 70 years old with a cervical HPV16 infection that either progressed to CIN3+ or cleared (not recorded which). CDR3 sequence reads: CASSETGYEQYF. Partial CDR3 DNA: TGCGCCAGCAGTGAGACAGGTTACGAG.